This T cell receptor (beta chain) appears in the sequencing data of a study of cytomegalovirus exposure and HLA in healthy donors. Study results and limitations: Fewer N-insertions than the approximately 700-donor mean were reportedly shown by an Asian-associated ancestry cluster in a later analysis.

CDR3 length: 19 amino acids. PCR employed 60 Vbeta and 13 Jbeta primers. Sequenced by immunoSEQ multiplex PCR; TCRdb stores in-frame clones only, minus some. The data contain 150,000 to 200,000 clones, about 79% of them seen just once; the ten biggest clones take up around 15%. About this clone: Antigen specificity is unknown.

The receptor's source is a man aged 45-65 years in good health and CMV-seropositive. The sequenced material came from PBMCs. This sequence joins TRBV21-1 and TRBJ1-4; the table's D call, TRBD1, was not checked against the DNA. TRBV21-1 is an annotated pseudogene. The CDR3 loop reads CARNNPGQGELATNEKLFF. CDR3 in DNA: TGTGCCAGAAATAACCCCGGACAGGGTGAGCTTGCAACTAATGAAAAACTGTTTTTT.